The present T cell receptor beta chain was sequenced within a study of beta chain features in type 1 diabetes. Study results and caveats: Significant though moderate, a shortening of TCRB CDR3s appeared in all four CD4+ subsets of Type 1 diabetes patients.

Turning to this clone: The target antigen is unknown.

The germline CDR1 and CDR2 sequences are SNHLY and FYNNEI. V was cut by 5 bases and J by 0 bases, with 14 bases left in between. The CDR3 runs to 16 residues. What was sequenced were expressed TCRB transcripts, since all of the isolated RNA had been reverse transcribed. Sequenced by immunoSEQ multiplex PCR; TCRdb stores in-frame clones only, minus some. The data hold more than 300,000 clones, with 9.5% to 10% observed a single time. Sequenced sample: central memory CD4+ T cells from blood. The gene calls are TRBV2 and TRBJ1-5; weak D call: TRBD1 (5 bases). The sequence derives from a man in his thirties or forties with type 1 diabetes. The CDR3 loop reads CASSQNSGYSNQPQHF. CDR3 DNA: TGTGCCAGCAGTCAAAATTCAGGGTATAGCAATCAGCCCCAGCATTTT.